This T cell receptor beta chain is from a study of Ad26.COV2.S vaccination and SARS-CoV-2 variants. Whole-study context: This donor came from the COV1001 trial of Ad26.COV2.S. Whole-study results and caveats: Measurements of TCR breadth and depth may have given underestimates of the total T cell responses. Measurement of non-spike TCR breadth gave similar results in vaccine and placebo recipients.

About this clone: Its cognate antigen is unknown.

V was clipped by 0 bases and J by 3 bases, with 9 bases between them. The germline V gene encodes CDR1 LGHDT and CDR2 YNNKEL (reference sequence). The CDR3 loop spans 14 amino acids. Treatment of the sample: some 20 received Ad26.COV2.S at low or high dose, single or two shots; 5 received placebo; per-sample allocation not given. Following the first vaccine or placebo injection, samples were taken on day 63. An Ad26 vector was used to express Wuhan-strain SARS-CoV-2 spike as the vaccine. This table comes from immunoSEQ multiplex PCR, and its TCRdb copy is limited to in-frame clones, with some not included. The top ten clones hold about 3% of a sample with under 400,000 clones, 80% to 90% of them seen once.

This clonotype was sampled from a person between 18 and 59 years old who received the Ad26.COV2.S COVID-19 vaccine or a placebo. The sequencing here drew on peripheral blood, taken in a trial of Ad26.COV2.S vaccine versus placebo. The genes are TRBV3-1 (or the pseudogene TRBV3-2) and TRBJ2-7; D gene ambiguous. The CDR3 sequence: CASSQEWQDYEQYF. The CDR3 nucleotides read TGTGCCAGCAGCCAAGAGTGGCAGGACTACGAGCAGTACTTC.